This T cell receptor beta chain was found in a study of regulatory T cells in long-lasting Graves disease. Findings of the study overall: Persistent disease preferred TRBV28, TRBJ1-2 and TRBJ2-5; new disease, TRBV20-1 and TRBJ2-1.

This CDR3 contains 15 residues. Trimming removed 9 bases at V and 0 bases at J, with 15 bases between. Germline CDR1 and CDR2: SNHLY and FYNNEI. In regard to this clonotype: Antigen: not known.

Relying on iRepertoire HTBI primers and Arm-PCR of CDR3 regions, the team built TCR beta libraries. TCRdb independently ran MiXCR on the multiplex PCR reads; one entry per CDR3 protein. The data contain approximately 230,000 distinct CDR3 sequences, about a sixth of them singletons. Time point given: newly diagnosed GD, antithyroid drugs for less than 3 months. PBMC RNA was the source of the TCR library. The specimen comprised peripheral blood mononuclear cells (PBMCs), sampled at new diagnosis, from a patient treated with antithyroid drugs. This chain uses TRBV2 with TRBJ2-1, with no clear D. The receptor comes from a female donor with Graves disease. DNA of the CDR3: TGTGCCAGGGGGATGGACCAGAGCTCCTACAATGAGCAGTTCTTC. Translation gives CARGMDQSSYNEQFF.